A selection of T cell receptor beta chains follows, all from one sample in a study of blood T cells in healthy people across ages. TCRdb used MiXCR to reprocess the 5' RACE reads, holding one entry per CDR3 protein. Seen here are approximately 690,000 distinct CDR3 sequences, roughly two fifths observed once, and the top ten hold 30%. Sequencing was done on a sample of blood. Receptors were obtained from a man older than 75 in good health. The CDR3 runs from the conserved cysteine through the conserved F or W. A D gene is named only where the DNA matches it firmly. Some rows have no size entry. The others give once, few or many, or a class for an expanded clone.

NA TRBJ2-7 TRBD1 16 TRBV12-5 TGTGCTAGTGGTTTGCAGTACCGGGACAGAAGGTTCGAGCAGTACTTC CASGLQYRDRRFEQYF
NA TRBJ2-7 TRBD2 16 TRBV6-2/TRBV6-3 TGTGCCAGCAGTTACTCGAGTAGCGGGGAGAGGGGGGAGCAGTACTTC CASSYSSSGERGEQYF
NA TRBJ2-7 TRBD2 15 TRBV9 TGTGCCAGCAGCGTAGGGAGCGGGAGCTCTTACGAGCAGTACTTC CASSVGSGSSYEQYF
NA TRBJ2-6 TRBD1 12 TRBV11-2 TGTGCCAGCAGCGCAGACAGGGCCGTCCTGACTTTC CASSADRAVLTF
NA TRBJ2-1 NA 16 TRBV6-2/TRBV6-3 TGTGCCGGCAGACGACTAGAAGGGGGCCCTACAAATGAGCAGTTCTTC CAGRRLEGGPTNEQFF
NA TRBJ1-2 TRBD1 16 TRBV5-1 TGCGCCAGCAGCTTGGCCACGGGACAGGGGGCGCACGGCTACACCTTC CASSLATGQGAHGYTF
few TRBJ1-5 TRBD1 14 TRBV28 TGTGCCAGCAGTGCCGGGACAGGGAATCAGCCCCAGCATTTT CASSAGTGNQPQHF
few TRBJ2-7 NA 14 TRBV7-8 TGTGCCAGCAGCTTGGCTCCCGGTTCCTACGAGCAGTACTTC CASSLAPGSYEQYF
many TRBJ2-7 TRBD2 14 TRBV29-1 TGCAGCGCCGGACTAGCGGGAGTTGGATACGAGCAGTACTTC CSAGLAGVGYEQYF
NA TRBJ2-3 NA 14 TRBV20-1 TGCAGTGCTAGTGTTCCAGCGGGCACAGATACGCAGTATTTT CSASVPAGTDTQYF
NA TRBJ2-3 NA 14 TRBV7-2 TGTGCCAGCAGCTTAGGGGGGGGCTCGGTCACGCAGTATTTT CASSLGGGSVTQYF
NA TRBJ2-1 TRBD2 16 TRBV4-1 TGCGCCAGCAGCCAAGATATAACTAGCGGCAGGGGAGAGCAGTTCTTC CASSQDITSGRGEQFF
few TRBJ1-2 NA 14 TRBV5-1 TGCGCCAGCAGCGTTCAAGACAGAACCTATGGCTACACCTTC CASSVQDRTYGYTF
NA TRBJ1-1 TRBD1 15 TRBV5-1 TGCGCCAGCAGCTCGGGACAGGGGATCGGTACTGAAGCTTTCTTT CASSSGQGIGTEAFF
once TRBJ2-1 TRBD2 16 TRBV4-2 TGTGCCGGCAGCCCTGAAGGGACTAGCGGGAGGGATGAGCAGTTCTTC CAGSPEGTSGRDEQFF
few TRBJ1-2 NA 11 TRBV29-1 TGCAGCGGCGAGACAGGCTATGGCTACACCTTC CSGETGYGYTF
NA TRBJ1-4 TRBD1 15 TRBV7-2 TGTGCCAGCAGCTCCCGGACAGGGAGGAATGAAAAACTGTTTTTT CASSSRTGRNEKLFF
NA TRBJ2-5 NA 15 TRBV7-8 TGTGCCAGCAGCGGATACGGACTGGGGCTTGAGACCCAGTACTTC CASSGYGLGLETQYF
once TRBJ2-3 TRBD2 15 TRBV3-1 TGTGCCAGCAGCCAAGAAGCAGCGGGGGGGGATACGCAGTATTTT CASSQEAAGGDTQYF
NA TRBJ1-2 NA 12 TRBV29-1 TGCAGCGTTCGGCAGGGTAGATATGGCTACACCTTC CSVRQGRYGYTF
NA TRBJ1-2 NA 14 TRBV7-2 TGTGCCAGCAGCCCTTTCGACTGGGTCTATGGCTACACCTTC CASSPFDWVYGYTF
NA TRBJ2-2 NA 14 TRBV5-1 TGCGCCAGCAGCTTGGACAGGGCCCTCGGGGAGCTGTTTTTT CASSLDRALGELFF
NA TRBJ2-5 NA 14 TRBV27 TGTGCCAGCAGTTTACTAGCCGGGACAGAGACCCAGTACTTC CASSLLAGTETQYF
few TRBJ2-1 TRBD2 16 TRBV3-1 TGTGCCAGCAGCCAAGTAGCGGGGGGGCGTAAAGATGAGCAGTTCTTC CASSQVAGGRKDEQFF
NA TRBJ1-2 TRBD1 15 TRBV27 TGTGCCAGCAGTGTGGGACAGGGGGATCTCTATGGCTACACCTTC CASSVGQGDLYGYTF
few TRBJ2-1 NA 13 TRBV29-1 TGCAGCGTCCGGGGCAAAACCTACAGTGAGCAGTTCTTC CSVRGKTYSEQFF
few TRBJ2-3 NA 15 TRBV3-1 TGTGCCAGCAGCCAAAGTAGTAGTGGTTCAGATACGCAGTATTTT CASSQSSSGSDTQYF
NA TRBJ2-2 TRBD2 16 TRBV6-2/TRBV6-3 TGTGCCAGCACCTTTGGACTAGCTGCCCCCTGGGAGGAGCTGTTTTTT CASTFGLAAPWEELFF
few TRBJ2-7 NA 14 TRBV6-1 TGTGCCAGCAGTGAACAGGGGCACACCTACGAGCAGTACTTC CASSEQGHTYEQYF
many TRBJ2-7 NA 13 TRBV5-6 TGTGCCAGCAGCTCAACGCCCGGGGACGTGCAGTACTTC CASSSTPGDVQYF
few TRBJ2-5 TRBD2 14 TRBV25-1 TGTGCCAGCGGTAGCGGGGGGCTGGGGGAGACCCAGTACTTC CASGSGGLGETQYF
few TRBJ2-7 TRBD2 15 TRBV7-2 TGTGCCAGCAGCTTATCGTTACTAGCGGACTACGAGCAGTACTTC CASSLSLLADYEQYF
few TRBJ2-7 TRBD2 16 TRBV4-2 TGTGCCAGCAGCCAACTTCATACTAGCGTCTCCTACGAGCAGTACTTC CASSQLHTSVSYEQYF
once TRBJ1-5 TRBD1 16 TRBV6-1 TGTGCCAGCAGTGAAGCCGGGACAGGGGCGGGGCAGTCCCAGCATTTT CASSEAGTGAGQSQHF
NA TRBJ2-5 TRBD1 18 TRBV11-2 TGTGCCAGCAGCTTAGCCCCCGGACAGGGGGTTTTGAAAGAGACCCAGTACTTC CASSLAPGQGVLKETQYF
few TRBJ2-7 TRBD2 14 TRBV7-2 TGTGCCAGCAGCCCGGGACTAGCATGGCGCGAGCAGTACTTC CASSPGLAWREQYF
NA TRBJ1-5 NA 14 TRBV12-3/TRBV12-4 TGTGCCAGCAGTTGCGCCAGGGATAGTCAGCCCCAGCATTTT CASSCARDSQPQHF
few TRBJ2-1 TRBD2 16 TRBV7-2 TGTGCCAGCAGCTCGTTTCCGGGACTAGCGGACAATGAGCAGTTCTTC CASSSFPGLADNEQFF
few TRBJ2-7 NA 15 TRBV10-2 TGCGCCAGCCGAAGAGAGGATGGCAGGGTCCACGAGCAGTACTTC CASRREDGRVHEQYF
few TRBJ1-1 NA 15 TRBV7-2 TGTGCCAGCAGCTTAGAGGGTGGGGTAAACACTGAAGCTTTCTTT CASSLEGGVNTEAFF
few TRBJ2-7 NA 14 TRBV15 TGTGCCACCAGCAGGTCAAGGCTAGAAGAGAGCCAGTACTTC CATSRSRLEESQYF
NA TRBJ2-2 NA 15 TRBV7-8 TGTGCCAGCAGCTTACCGACGGCTGGCACCGGGGAGCTGTTTTTT CASSLPTAGTGELFF